The clone carrying this TCR beta chain was seen only a few times. Cohorts were determined from participant-reported clinical history. Original analysis: Amplification with reference gene primers provided the estimates of nucleated cell counts. This table comes from immunoSEQ multiplex PCR, and its TCRdb copy is limited to in-frame clones, with some not included. V and J calls and clone size are as listed in that table; D and trimming were resolved from the DNA. The table shows about 300,000 clones, with 90% occurring only once. This CDR3 spans 19 amino acids. J gave up 4 bases and V 0 bases, and 10 bases lay outside the gene matches. Germline CDR1 MNHEY, CDR2 SMNVEV (reference sequence). This record comes from a study of blood T cell repertoires in COVID-19.

The chain uses TRBV27 and TRBJ2-2; 11 bases are shared with TRBD2. Sequencing input: PBMCs or T cells enriched from blood (not recorded which). This clonotype was sampled from a woman younger than 35 with acute COVID-19. CDR3 in DNA: TGTGCCAGCAGTTTATCTCCCGTAACTAGCGGGAGAGGCACCGGGGAGCTGTTTTTT. It yields the protein CASSLSPVTSGRGTGELFF.